A selection of T cell receptor beta chains follows, all from one sample in a study of OX40 agonist ivuxolimab in advanced cancers. Data came from immunoSEQ multiplex PCR; TCRdb stores just in-frame clones and leaves some out. The sample shows 80,000 to 100,000 clones, approximately 91% of them seen only once. The sequenced sample was CD4+ or CD8+ T cells sorted from blood, obtained in a trial of the OX40 agonist ivuxolimab. The source of these receptors is an adult with an advanced solid tumor such as melanoma, head and neck, liver or kidney cancer. Each CDR3 is given with its conserved first and last residue. A D gene is named only where the DNA matches it firmly. Some rows have no size entry. The others give once, few or many, or a class for an expanded clone.

j_call d_call v_call clone_size cdr3_aa cdr3_nt
TRBJ2-5 TRBD2 TRBV5-4 . CASSRLAGGIGETQYF TGTGCCAGCAGCCGACTAGCGGGAGGGATTGGAGAGACCCAGTACTTC
TRBJ1-5 . TRBV7-8 . CASSPGPGIGNQPQHF TGTGCCAGCAGCCCGGGGCCAGGGATTGGCAATCAGCCCCAGCATTTT
TRBJ1-1 . TRBV4-2 . CASSLRTANTEAFF TGTGCCAGCAGCCTTCGGACGGCGAACACTGAAGCTTTCTTT
TRBJ2-1 TRBD2 TRBV29-1 . CSVEDALAGVFF TGCAGCGTTGAAGATGCGCTAGCGGGAGTGTTCTTC
TRBJ1-5 . TRBV4-1 . CASSQDRGAGNQPQHF TGCGCCAGCAGCCAAGACCGGGGCGCGGGCAATCAGCCCCAGCATTTT
TRBJ2-3 TRBD2 TRBV4-2 once CASSQPPGLAGVLSSTDTQYF TGTGCCAGCAGCCAACCTCCGGGACTAGCGGGAGTCCTCTCTAGCACAGATACGCAGTATTTT
TRBJ2-2 . TRBV9 . CASTSRVGGPSTGELFF TGTGCCAGCACCTCAAGGGTCGGAGGGCCAAGCACCGGGGAGCTGTTTTTT
TRBJ2-5 TRBD2 TRBV5-1 . CASSLGLAGGPETQYF TGCGCCAGCAGCTTGGGACTAGCGGGAGGGCCTGAGACCCAGTACTTC
TRBJ1-1 . TRBV27 . CASSFSRNTEAFF TGTGCCAGCAGTTTTAGCAGAAACACTGAAGCTTTCTTT
TRBJ2-1 TRBD1 TRBV11-3 . CASSRDRDNEQFF TGTGCCAGCAGCCGTGACAGGGACAATGAGCAGTTCTTC
TRBJ1-2 . TRBV28 . CATATGIYGYTF TGTGCCACGGCTACAGGGATTTATGGCTACACCTTC
TRBJ2-3 TRBD2 TRBV7-9 . CASSPSGGTDTQYF TGTGCCAGCAGCCCTAGCGGGGGCACAGATACGCAGTATTTT
TRBJ2-7 TRBD1 TRBV28 once CASSSPQGANEQYF TGTGCCAGCAGTTCCCCTCAGGGGGCTAACGAGCAGTACTTC
TRBJ2-7 TRBD1 TRBV10-3 . CANGQGEVNEQYF TGTGCCAATGGACAGGGCGAGGTGAACGAGCAGTACTTC
TRBJ2-6 . TRBV19 few CASSARSSGANVLTF TGTGCCAGTAGTGCCCGAAGCTCTGGGGCCAACGTCCTGACTTTC
TRBJ2-3 TRBD2 TRBV28 . CASTNGGRGTDTQYF TGTGCCAGCACCAACGGGGGGAGGGGTACAGATACGCAGTATTTT
TRBJ2-1 . TRBV7-3 . CASSLNGGTYNEQFF TGTGCCAGCAGCTTAAATGGAGGGACCTACAATGAGCAGTTCTTC
TRBJ2-5 . TRBV29-1 . CSVEPPQAQKAHQYF TGCAGCGTTGAACCGCCCCAGGCTCAGAAGGCGCACCAGTACTTC
TRBJ1-2 TRBD1 TRBV18 . CASSPGTGSFGYTF TGTGCCAGCTCACCAGGGACAGGGAGCTTTGGCTACACCTTC
TRBJ2-2 . TRBV27 . CASSLEYTGELFF TGTGCCAGCAGTTTAGAGTACACCGGGGAGCTGTTTTTT
TRBJ2-7 . TRBV11-2 . CASSPRREQLFPEQYF TGTGCCAGCAGCCCCCGGAGGGAACAGTTATTCCCCGAGCAGTACTTC
TRBJ2-4 TRBD2 TRBV4-2 . CASSQALAGGPSSAIPVAKNIQYF TGTGCCAGCAGCCAAGCACTAGCGGGAGGGCCATCCTCAGCCATCCCCGTAGCCAAAAACATTCAGTACTTC